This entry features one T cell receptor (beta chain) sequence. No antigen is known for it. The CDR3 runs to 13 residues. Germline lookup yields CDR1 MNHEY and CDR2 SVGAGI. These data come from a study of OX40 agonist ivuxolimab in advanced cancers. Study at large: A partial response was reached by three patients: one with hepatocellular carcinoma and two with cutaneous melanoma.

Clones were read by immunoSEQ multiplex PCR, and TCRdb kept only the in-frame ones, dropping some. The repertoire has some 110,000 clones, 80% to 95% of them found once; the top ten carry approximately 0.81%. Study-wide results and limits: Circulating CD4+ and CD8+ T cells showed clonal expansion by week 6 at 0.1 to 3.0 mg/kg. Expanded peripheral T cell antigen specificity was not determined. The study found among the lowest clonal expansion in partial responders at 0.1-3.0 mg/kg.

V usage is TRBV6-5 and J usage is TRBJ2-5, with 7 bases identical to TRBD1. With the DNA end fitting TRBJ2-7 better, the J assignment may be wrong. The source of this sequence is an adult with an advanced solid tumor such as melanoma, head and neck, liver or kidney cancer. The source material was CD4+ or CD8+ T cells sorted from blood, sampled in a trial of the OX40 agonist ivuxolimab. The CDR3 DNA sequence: TGTGCCAGCAGTAGACAGGGTCTCTACGAGCAGTACTTC. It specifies CASSRQGLYEQYF.